Listed below are T cell receptor beta chains from one sample, sequenced in a study of T-cell memory formation after mild COVID-19. TCRdb processed the 5' RACE reads anew with MiXCR; each CDR3 protein has one entry. The data contain 250,000 to 300,000 distinct CDR3 sequences, 15% of them singletons. The specimen sequenced was PBMCs or a T cell subset sorted from them (not recorded which). These receptors all come from a man aged 18 to 30 who had mild COVID-19 (a few samples of this study predate the infection). Cell type and time point are not known. The CDR3 runs from the conserved cysteine through the conserved F or W. D genes are given only for firm matches. The size of a clone is reported for some rows only, either as once, few or many, or as a class for expanded clones.

TRBJ2-6 | TRBV28 | NA | many | TGTGCCAGCAGGCTCTACTCGGGACTCAGCTCTGGGGCCAACGTCCTGACTTTC | CASRLYSGLSSGANVLTF
TRBJ1-2 | TRBV7-9 | NA | many | TGTGCCAGCAGCCCCCGACAGAGAGGCTACACCTTC | CASSPRQRGYTF
TRBJ1-2 | TRBV7-2 | NA | NA | TGTGCCAGCAGCTTAATGGTAGGCGATGGTGTAGATGGCTACACCTTC | CASSLMVGDGVDGYTF
TRBJ2-3 | TRBV28 | TRBD2 | NA | TGTGCCAGCAGTTATATAGCGGGGGGGCCCGATACGCAGTATTTT | CASSYIAGGPDTQYF
TRBJ2-6 | TRBV4-2 | TRBD1 | NA | TGTGCCAGCAGCCGCCCGGGACAGAGGGCAACCTCTGGGGCCAACGTCCTGACTTTC | CASSRPGQRATSGANVLTF
TRBJ1-5 | TRBV4-3 | NA | few | TGCGCCAGCAGCCAAGAAGTGGGTCAGCCCCAGCATTTT | CASSQEVGQPQHF
TRBJ2-7 | TRBV7-8 | NA | many | TGTGCCAGCAGCTTTCAGGGGGGGCGGTACGAGCAGTACTTC | CASSFQGGRYEQYF
TRBJ2-3 | TRBV19 | NA | NA | TGTGCCAGTAGTATCGGTCCGACAGGACGCACAGATACGCAGTATTTT | CASSIGPTGRTDTQYF
TRBJ1-4 | TRBV4-3 | TRBD1 | once | TGCGCCAGCAGCTCGTACGGACCAGGGGGCGGCGATGAAAAACTGTTTTTT | CASSSYGPGGGDEKLFF
TRBJ2-3 | TRBV4-3 | TRBD2 | many | TGCGCCAGCAGCTTCTCGACTAGCGGGGGGGCCGGAGATACGCAGTATTTT | CASSFSTSGGAGDTQYF
TRBJ2-1 | TRBV4-2 | NA | few | TGTGCCAGCAGTATTGCGGGCGCCTACAATGAGCAGTTCTTC | CASSIAGAYNEQFF
TRBJ2-1 | TRBV9 | NA | few | TGTGCCAGCAGCTCCCAGTCCCAGGGCCATGAGCAGTTCTTC | CASSSQSQGHEQFF
TRBJ2-3 | TRBV5-1 | TRBD1 | NA | TGCGCCAGCAGCTCACCGGGACAGGGGTCGCAGTATTTT | CASSSPGQGSQYF
TRBJ1-6 | TRBV7-9 | NA | few | TGTGCCAGCAGCTTCCCGACGACGTATAATTCACCCCTCCACTTT | CASSFPTTYNSPLHF
TRBJ2-1 | TRBV12-3/TRBV12-4 | TRBD2 | many | TGTGCCAGCAAACTGGGCCGGACAGGGTTAACTAGCGGGGACAATGAGCAGTTCTTC | CASKLGRTGLTSGDNEQFF
TRBJ2-5 | TRBV5-1 | TRBD2 | few | TGCGCCAGCAGCTTGTATTCGGGGGGGCCAGAGACCCAGTACTTC | CASSLYSGGPETQYF
TRBJ2-5 | TRBV12-3/TRBV12-4 | NA | many | TGTGCCAGCAGAAAAGGGGAGGTGCTGAGCGAGACCCAGTACTTC | CASRKGEVLSETQYF
TRBJ1-6 | TRBV28 | TRBD1 | few | TGTGCCACACAAGGACAGGGCTATTCACCCCTCCACTTT | CATQGQGYSPLHF
TRBJ2-5 | TRBV5-5 | NA | NA | TGTGCCAGCAGCTTAGGACAGATGCAAGAGACCCAGTACTTC | CASSLGQMQETQYF
TRBJ1-1 | TRBV4-3 | NA | few | TGCGCCAGCAGCCAAGCCGGAACCAACACTGAAGCTTTCTTT | CASSQAGTNTEAFF
TRBJ2-3 | TRBV9 | NA | NA | TGTGCCAGCAGCGTTGAGGCCGGACGCCTCTACGATACGCAGTATTTT | CASSVEAGRLYDTQYF
TRBJ2-7 | TRBV10-3 | NA | many | TGTGCCATCAGCCGGAGGGGGAATGACTACTCGGATGAGCAGTACTTC | CAISRRGNDYSDEQYF
TRBJ2-5 | TRBV7-2 | NA | NA | TGTGCCAGCAGCGAGACCCGGGGACGGGGGACCCAGTACTTC | CASSETRGRGTQYF
TRBJ2-3 | TRBV12-3/TRBV12-4 | TRBD2 | once | TGTGCCAGCAGGAGGACTAGCGGGGGGGCCGCGGATACGCAGTATTTT | CASRRTSGGAADTQYF
TRBJ1-2 | TRBV9 | NA | NA | TGTGCCAGCAGCGTAGCAGATACAATTAGGGATTACTATGGCTACACCTTC | CASSVADTIRDYYGYTF
TRBJ1-6 | TRBV5-1 | NA | NA | TGCGCCAGCAGCTTGGAGGATACACAGGGTTCACCCCTCCACTTT | CASSLEDTQGSPLHF
TRBJ1-5 | TRBV3-1 | NA | NA | TGTGCCAGCAGCCAAGATACCAGGCAGCCCCAGCATTTT | CASSQDTRQPQHF
TRBJ2-7 | TRBV7-2 | NA | few | TGTGCCAGCAGCCCCTCTGAGCCCTACGAGCAGTACTTC | CASSPSEPYEQYF
TRBJ2-7 | TRBV6-5 | NA | many | TGTGCCAGCAGTTACTCGAGAGGGGGCTACGAGCAGTACTTC | CASSYSRGGYEQYF
TRBJ2-7 | TRBV6-1 | NA | NA | TGTGCCAGCAGCCACCCCAGTCCTAAGCGGGCCTACGAGCAGTACTTC | CASSHPSPKRAYEQYF
TRBJ2-3 | TRBV3-1 | TRBD2 | once | TGTGCCAGCAGCCAAGGGGCTAGCGGGTCGGGGGCTACGCAGTATTTT | CASSQGASGSGATQYF
TRBJ2-2 | TRBV11-3 | NA | NA | TGTGCCAGCACCCTAGGGGGAGCGGAGAACACCGGGGAGCTGTTTTTT | CASTLGGAENTGELFF
TRBJ2-6 | TRBV5-5 | NA | few | TGTGCCAGCAGCTTGTTAGGCGCAGGGGCCAACGTCCTGACTTTC | CASSLLGAGANVLTF
TRBJ1-6 | TRBV7-9 | NA | NA | TGTGCCAGCAGTTTGGGACCGGGGAATTCACCCCTCCACTTT | CASSLGPGNSPLHF
TRBJ1-2 | TRBV15 | TRBD1 | few | TGTGCCACCTGGGGGACAGGGCAAACTAACTATGGCTACACCTTC | CATWGTGQTNYGYTF
TRBJ2-1 | TRBV6-2/TRBV6-3 | TRBD2 | many | TGTGCCAGCAGTTGGACTAGCGGGGGCTACAATGAGCAGTTCTTC | CASSWTSGGYNEQFF
TRBJ2-3 | TRBV5-1 | NA | few | TGCGCCAGCAGCTTGGGAGCCGGGGAAGATACGCAGTATTTT | CASSLGAGEDTQYF